The 10 T cell receptor beta chains below come from one sample, sequenced in a study of T cell changes during pregnancy in multiple sclerosis. Profiling relied on immunoSEQ multiplex PCR, and the TCRdb table lists in-frame clones only, not all of them. The sample holds tens of thousands of clones, around nine tenths seen once. The starting material was peripheral blood, obtained in the second trimester of pregnancy. All receptors derive from a female donor with multiple sclerosis, enrolled in a pregnancy study.

The genes are TRBV7-3 and TRBJ2-5, with D possibly TRBD2 on 7 matching bases. CDR3 length equals 14 residues. CDR1 and CDR2 (germline): SGHTA, FQGTGA. The V end was cut by 2 bases, the J end by 5 bases, with 12 bases between. CDR3 sequence reads: CASSLAGAGETQYF. The CDR3 DNA is TGTGCCAGCAGCTTAGCGGGGGCTGGGGAGACCCAGTACTTC.

The rearrangement joins TRBV5-4 to TRBJ2-7; D might be TRBD2 (6 bases). Germline assignment: CDR1 SGHNT and CDR2 YYREEE (reference sequence). CDR3 length: 14 amino acids. Deletions cut 4 bases from V and 3 bases from J, with 14 bases between. CDR3 sequence: CASSGSGSFYEQYF. The CDR3 DNA follows: TGTGCCAGCAGCGGTAGCGGTTCATTCTACGAGCAGTACTTC.

CDR3: CASSPPDSINEKLFF. CDR3 DNA: TGTGCCAGCAGCCCCCCGGACAGTATCAATGAAAAACTGTTTTTT. This rearrangement joins TRBV16 to TRBJ1-4; TRBD1 might be the D (6 bases). The CDR3 length is 15 residues. Germline V CDR1 and CDR2: KGHSY, FQNENV. The V end was cut by 4 bases, the J end by 5 bases, with 14 bases between.

The rearrangement joins TRBV6-1 to TRBJ2-2; the match to TRBD2 covers 9 bases. There are 16 residues in the CDR3. The V and J ends lost 4 bases and 6 bases, in that order; junction bases with no gene match: 9. Germline V gene data show CDR1 as MNHNS and CDR2 as SASEGT. CDR3 sequence reads: CASSGTRAGGAGELFF. The DNA of the CDR3 is TGTGCCAGCAGTGGTACTAGGGCGGGGGGGGCCGGGGAGCTGTTTTTT.

The chain links TRBV7-9 to TRBJ1-5, with a possible D match to TRBD1 (6 bases). Trimming shortened V by 2 bases and J by 4 bases, and 6 bases separated the two germline ends. There are 13 residues in the CDR3. Germline V gene sequence: CDR1 SEHNR, CDR2 FQNEAQ (reference sequence). CDR3 nucleotides: TGTGCCAGCAGCTTACAGGGGAATCAGCCCCAGCATTTT. Translated, it gives CASSLQGNQPQHF. Together with reference TRBV7-9 and TRBJ1-5, the CDR3 gives the full variable domain: DTGVSQNPRHKITKRGQNVTFRCDPISEHNRLYWYRQTLGQGPEFLTYFQNEAQLEKSRLLSDRFSAERPKGSFSTLEIQRTEQGDSAMYLCASSLQGNQPQHFGDGTRLSIL.

This clone was observed a few times. The chain links TRBV6-6 to TRBJ1-5, with D tentatively TRBD1 (6 bases). CDR3 length: 16 residues. The V and J ends lost 4 bases and 4 bases respectively, with 17 bases between them. From germline, CDR1 is MNHNY and CDR2 SVGAGI (reference sequence). CDR3 protein: CASSSPRRGANQPQHF. The CDR3 coding sequence is TGTGCCAGCAGTTCCCCGCGACGGGGGGCAAATCAGCCCCAGCATTTT.

The chain links TRBV11-3 to TRBJ1-1, with 7 bases aligning to TRBD1. V lost 0 bases and J lost 10; bases outside the gene matches: 8. The CDR3 loop spans 14 amino acids. Germline loops: CDR1 SGHNT, CDR2 YENEEA. In DNA form, the CDR3 reads TGTGCCAGCAGCTTAGATCACACAGGGGATAGAGCTTTCTTT. This sequence encodes CASSLDHTGDRAFF.

The chain links TRBV6-1 to TRBJ1-2; 8 positions match TRBD1. The germline V gene has CDR1 MNHNS and CDR2 SASEGT. Unmatched junction bases numbered 7, after V lost 6 bases and J lost 4 bases. CDR3 length: 14 amino acids. As DNA, the CDR3 is TGTGCCAGCAGCCGACAGGGGATCGGCTATGGCTACACCTTC. This codes for CASSRQGIGYGYTF.

The J gene is TRBJ2-3, the V gene TRBV7-2, with TRBD1 matching over 7 bases. This CDR3 comprises 16 residues. The germline V gene encodes CDR1 SGHTA and CDR2 FQGNSA. V dropped 5 bases and J dropped 2; count of bases not matched to a gene: 10. The CDR3 DNA sequence: TGTGCCAGCAGCGCCTGGACAGGCGCTTACACAGATACGCAGTATTTT. Translating it yields CASSAWTGAYTDTQYF.

This chain connects TRBV28 to TRBJ2-1, with D possibly being TRBD2 (5 bases). The V gene's germline CDR1 is MDHEN and CDR2 SYDVKM. V was trimmed by 7 bases and J by 6 bases, leaving 10 bases between them. This CDR3 contains 12 residues. As DNA, the CDR3 is TGTGCCAGCACCACTAGGAGCAATGAGCAGTTCTTC. It is translated as CASTTRSNEQFF.